This is a list of T cell receptor beta chains from one sample in a study of esophageal squamous cell carcinoma under preoperative chemotherapy. TCRdb re-called the PCR reads with MiXCR, one entry per CDR3 protein. The data contain several thousand distinct CDR3 sequences, about a third of them singletons. This material was obtained from a patient given preoperative chemotherapy. The receptors here all came from a human donor with esophageal squamous cell carcinoma. The donor label of this sample is uncertain. The CDR3 runs from the conserved cysteine through the conserved F or W. A D gene is named only where the DNA matches it firmly. Not all rows give a size; the values are once, few, many and, for expanded clones, a class.

d_gene,abundance,v_gene,len,j_gene,CDR3aa,CDR3nt
.,.,TRBV7-6,18,TRBJ2-3,CASSLQSTRGRSTDRQYF,TGTGCGAGCAGCTTACAATCTACTAGGGGGAGGAGCACAGATAGGCAGTATTTT
.,few,TRBV28,14,TRBJ2-7,CASTLLGDSYEQYF,TGTGCCAGCACCTTACTTGGTGACTCCTACGAGCAGTACTTC
TRBD1,many,TRBV27,14,TRBJ2-7,CASRRTGGSYEQYF,TGTGCCAGCAGGAGGACAGGGGGATCCTACGAGCAGTACTTC
TRBD2,.,TRBV7-3,15,TRBJ2-1,CASSRTSGGGNEQVF,TGTGCCAGCAGCCGGACTAGCGGGGGTGGGAATGAGCAGGTCTTC
.,.,TRBV6-1,13,TRBJ2-5,CAGSEWASETEYF,TGTGCCGGGAGTGAATGGGCCTCCGAGACCGAGTACTTC
TRBD2,many,TRBV6-4,15,TRBJ2-1,CASSTSGRTYNEQFF,TGTGCCAGCAGTACTAGCGGGAGGACCTACAATGAGCAGTTCTTC
TRBD1,many,TRBV25-1,14,TRBJ2-3,CASSDPRGPDTQYF,TGTGCCAGCAGTGATCCCAGGGGGCCAGATACGCAGTATTTT
.,many,TRBV6-1,8,TRBJ2-6,CASSEATF,TGTGCCAGCAGTGAAGCGACTTTC
.,.,TRBV4-1,15,TRBJ2-2,CASSQDFTGTGELFF,TGCGCCAGCAGCCAAGATTTTACAGGCACCGGGGAGCTGTTTTTT
TRBD1,many,TRBV11-3,14,TRBJ1-6,CASSIGQGGSPLHF,TGTGCCAGCAGCATCGGACAGGGGGGCTCACCCCTCCACTTT
TRBD2,many,TRBV6-1,12,TRBJ2-1,CASSPGGGEQFF,TGTGCCAGCAGTCCCGGGGGGGGGGAGCAGTTCTTC
.,few,TRBV6-1,15,TRBJ1-6,CASDPAAGGNSPLHF,TGTGCCAGTGACCCAGCGGCCGGGGGGAATTCACCCCTCCACTTT
TRBD1,medium-sized,TRBV7-2,15,TRBJ2-1,CASSTEGQGHNEQFF,TGTGCCAGCAGCACCGAGGGACAGGGGCATAATGAGCAGTTCTTC
TRBD1,medium-sized,TRBV11-1,17,TRBJ2-6,CASSPDRGATGANVLTF,TGTGCCAGCAGCCCTGACAGGGGGGCGACTGGGGCCAACGTCCTGACTTTC
.,.,TRBV6-1,16,TRBJ2-7,CGSSEASWGSSYEQDF,TGTGGCAGCAGTGAAGCCTCCTGGGGCAGCTCCTACGAGCAGGACTTC
.,medium-sized,TRBV28,14,TRBJ1-2,CASSLSEVSYGYTF,TGTGCCAGCAGTTTATCGGAAGTGAGCTATGGCTACACCTTC
TRBD2,many,TRBV7-8,15,TRBJ2-2,CASSPSAGGIGELFF,TGTGCCAGCAGCCCGTCAGCGGGAGGAATCGGGGAGCTGTTTTTT
.,once,TRBV6-1,10,TRBJ2-1,CAGGLYEQCF,TGTGCCGGAGGACTGTACGAGCAGTGCTTC
.,many,TRBV7-2,17,TRBJ1-2,CASSLGALDPRGMGGTF,TGTGCCAGCAGCTTAGGGGCCTTGGACCCTAGGGGTATGGGGGGAACCTTC
.,many,TRBV11-2,13,TRBJ2-7,CASTGDTTYEQYF,TGTGCCAGCACCGGGGACACCACCTACGAGCAGTACTTC
.,.,TRBV6-5,15,TRBJ2-5,CASSYSPGYQESQYF,TGTGCCAGCAGTTACTCCCCGGGGTACCAGGAGAGCCAGTACTTC
TRBD2,.,TRBV7-3,14,TRBJ2-3,CASSPSGVGGEQDF,TGTGCCAGCAGCCCGAGCGGGGTGGGGGGTGAGCAGGACTTC
TRBD1,many,TRBV11-3,12,TRBJ2-7,CASRGQDNEQYF,TGTGCCAGCAGGGGACAGGACAATGAGCAGTACTTC
.,many,TRBV7-8,14,TRBJ2-3,CASSLGGYTDTQYF,TGTGCCAGCAGCTTAGGGGGCTACACAGATACGCAGTATTTT
.,.,TRBV6-1,14,TRBJ2-5,CASSVTLGQETQYF,TGTGCCAGCAGTGTCACCTTGGGTCAAGAGACCCAGTACTTC